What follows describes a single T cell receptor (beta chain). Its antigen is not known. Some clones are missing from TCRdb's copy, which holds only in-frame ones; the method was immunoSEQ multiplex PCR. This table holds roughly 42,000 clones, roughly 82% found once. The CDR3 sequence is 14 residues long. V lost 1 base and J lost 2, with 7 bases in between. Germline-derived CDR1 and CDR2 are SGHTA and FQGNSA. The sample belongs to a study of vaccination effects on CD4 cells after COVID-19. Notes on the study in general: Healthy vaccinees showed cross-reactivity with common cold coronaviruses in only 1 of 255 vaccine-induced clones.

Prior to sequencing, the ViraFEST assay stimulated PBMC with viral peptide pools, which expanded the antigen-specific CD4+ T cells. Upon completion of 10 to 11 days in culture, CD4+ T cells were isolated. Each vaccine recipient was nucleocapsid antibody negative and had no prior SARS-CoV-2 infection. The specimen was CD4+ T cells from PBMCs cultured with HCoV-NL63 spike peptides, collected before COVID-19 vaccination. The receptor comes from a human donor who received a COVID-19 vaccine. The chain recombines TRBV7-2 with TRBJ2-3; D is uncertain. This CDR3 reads CASSLGVDTDTQYF. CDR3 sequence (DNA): TGTGCCAGCAGCTTAGGTGTAGACACAGATACGCAGTATTTT. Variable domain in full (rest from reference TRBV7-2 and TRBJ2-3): GAGVSQSPSNKVTEKGKDVELRCDPISGHTALYWYRQSLGQGLEFLIYFQGNSAPDKSGLPSDRFSAERTGGSVSTLTIQRTQQEDSAVYLCASSLGVDTDTQYFGPGTRLTVL.